This T cell receptor (beta chain) was documented in a study of OX40 agonist ivuxolimab in advanced cancers. Study background: Hepatocellular carcinoma, melanoma, renal cell or head and neck cancer affected the dose-escalation patients.

Sequencing was performed with immunoSEQ multiplex PCR; in TCRdb, only in-frame clones are kept and a portion is missing. This table has approximately 90,000 clones, 89% appearing once. The CDR3 runs 15 residues. Germline assignment: CDR1 LNHDA and CDR2 SQIVND (reference sequence). Trimming pared 7 bases from V and 4 bases from J, leaving 17 bases between. The clonotype was recovered from an adult with an advanced solid tumor such as melanoma, head and neck, liver or kidney cancer. The material was CD4+ or CD8+ T cells sorted from blood, obtained in a trial of the OX40 agonist ivuxolimab. The chain has TRBV19 and TRBJ2-1, with TRBD1 as a possible D gene (6 bases). This CDR3 reads CASTVGQYDYNEQFF. The CDR3 DNA follows: TGTGCCAGTACCGTTGGACAGTATGATTACAATGAGCAGTTCTTC.